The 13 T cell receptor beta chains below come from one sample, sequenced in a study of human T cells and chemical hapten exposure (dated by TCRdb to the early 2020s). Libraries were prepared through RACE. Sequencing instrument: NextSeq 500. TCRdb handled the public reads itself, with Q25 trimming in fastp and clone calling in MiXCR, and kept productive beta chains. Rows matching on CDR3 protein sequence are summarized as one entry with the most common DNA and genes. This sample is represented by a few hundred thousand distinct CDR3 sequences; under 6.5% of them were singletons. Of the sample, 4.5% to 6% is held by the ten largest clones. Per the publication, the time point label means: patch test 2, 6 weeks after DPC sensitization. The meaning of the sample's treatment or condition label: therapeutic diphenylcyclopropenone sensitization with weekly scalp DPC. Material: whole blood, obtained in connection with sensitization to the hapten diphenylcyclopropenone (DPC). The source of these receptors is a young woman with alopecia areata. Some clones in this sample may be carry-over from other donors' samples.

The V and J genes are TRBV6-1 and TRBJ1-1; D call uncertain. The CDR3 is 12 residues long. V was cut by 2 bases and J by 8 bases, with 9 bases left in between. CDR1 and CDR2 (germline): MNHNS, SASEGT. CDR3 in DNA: TGTGCCAGCAGTGAAATGGGTGGAGAAGCTTTCTTT. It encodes CASSEMGGEAFF.

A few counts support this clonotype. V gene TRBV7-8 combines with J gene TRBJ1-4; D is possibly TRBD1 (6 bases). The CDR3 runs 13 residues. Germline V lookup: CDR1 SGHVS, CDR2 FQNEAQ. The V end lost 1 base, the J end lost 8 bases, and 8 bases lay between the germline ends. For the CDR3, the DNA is TGTGCCAGCAGCTTAGTACAGGGAGAAAAACTGTTTTTT. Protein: CASSLVQGEKLFF.

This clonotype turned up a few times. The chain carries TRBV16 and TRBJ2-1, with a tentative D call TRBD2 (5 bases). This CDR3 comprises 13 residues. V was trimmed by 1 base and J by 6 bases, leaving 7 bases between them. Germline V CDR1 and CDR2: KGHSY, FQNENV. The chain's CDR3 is CASSQLRANEQFF. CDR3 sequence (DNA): TGTGCCAGCAGCCAATTGAGGGCCAATGAGCAGTTCTTC.

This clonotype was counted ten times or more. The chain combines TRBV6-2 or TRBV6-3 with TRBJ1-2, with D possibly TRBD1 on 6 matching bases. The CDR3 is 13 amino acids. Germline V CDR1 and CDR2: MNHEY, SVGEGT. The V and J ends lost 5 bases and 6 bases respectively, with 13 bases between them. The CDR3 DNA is TGTGCCAGCAGTCGCACAGGGTCCGATGGCTACACCTTC. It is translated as CASSRTGSDGYTF.

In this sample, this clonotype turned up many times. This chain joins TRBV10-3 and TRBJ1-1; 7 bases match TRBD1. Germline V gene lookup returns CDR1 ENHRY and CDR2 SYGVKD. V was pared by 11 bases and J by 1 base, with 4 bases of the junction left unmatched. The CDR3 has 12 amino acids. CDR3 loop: CAATGRNTEAFF. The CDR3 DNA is TGTGCCGCGACAGGGAGGAACACTGAAGCTTTCTTT.

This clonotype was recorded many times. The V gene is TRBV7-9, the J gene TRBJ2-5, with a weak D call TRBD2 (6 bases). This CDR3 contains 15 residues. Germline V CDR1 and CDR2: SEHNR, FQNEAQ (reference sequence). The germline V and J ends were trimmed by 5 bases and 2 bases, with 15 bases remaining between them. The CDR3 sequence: CASSKGTGGQETQYF. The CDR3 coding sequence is TGTGCCAGCAGCAAGGGTACCGGGGGACAAGAGACCCAGTACTTC. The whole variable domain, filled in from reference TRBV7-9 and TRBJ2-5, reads DTGVSQNPRHKITKRGQNVTFRCDPISEHNRLYWYRQTLGQGPEFLTYFQNEAQLEKSRLLSDRFSAERPKGSFSTLEIQRTEQGDSAMYLCASSKGTGGQETQYFGPGTRLLVL.

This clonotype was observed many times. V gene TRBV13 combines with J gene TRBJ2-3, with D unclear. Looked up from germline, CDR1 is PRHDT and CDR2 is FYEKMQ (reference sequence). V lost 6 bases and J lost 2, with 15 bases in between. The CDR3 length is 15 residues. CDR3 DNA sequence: TGTGCCAGCAGTTTTAGGGATCTGGACACAGATACGCAGTATTTT. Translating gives CASSFRDLDTDTQYF.

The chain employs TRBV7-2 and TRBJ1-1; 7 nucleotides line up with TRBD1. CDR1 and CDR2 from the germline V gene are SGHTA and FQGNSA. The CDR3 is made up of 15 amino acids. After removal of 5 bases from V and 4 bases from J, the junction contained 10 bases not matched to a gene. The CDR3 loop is CASSINQQGSTEAFF. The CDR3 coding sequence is TGTGCCAGCAGCATAAACCAACAGGGGAGCACTGAAGCTTTCTTT.

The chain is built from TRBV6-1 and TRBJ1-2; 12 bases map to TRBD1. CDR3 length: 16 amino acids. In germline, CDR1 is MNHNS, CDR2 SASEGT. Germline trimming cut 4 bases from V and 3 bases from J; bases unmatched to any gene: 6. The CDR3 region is CASSVSGTGGDYGYTF. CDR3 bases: TGTGCCAGCAGTGTGTCTGGGACAGGGGGCGACTATGGCTACACCTTC.

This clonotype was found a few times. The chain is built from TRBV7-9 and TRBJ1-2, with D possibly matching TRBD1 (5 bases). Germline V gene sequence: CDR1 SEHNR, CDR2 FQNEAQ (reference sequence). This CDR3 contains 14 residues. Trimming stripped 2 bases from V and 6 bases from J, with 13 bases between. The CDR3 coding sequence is TGTGCCAGCAGCTTAACCACAAGAGGGGATGGCTACACCTTC. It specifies CASSLTTRGDGYTF. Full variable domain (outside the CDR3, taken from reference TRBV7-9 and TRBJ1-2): DTGVSQNPRHKITKRGQNVTFRCDPISEHNRLYWYRQTLGQGPEFLTYFQNEAQLEKSRLLSDRFSAERPKGSFSTLEIQRTEQGDSAMYLCASSLTTRGDGYTFGSGTRLTVV.

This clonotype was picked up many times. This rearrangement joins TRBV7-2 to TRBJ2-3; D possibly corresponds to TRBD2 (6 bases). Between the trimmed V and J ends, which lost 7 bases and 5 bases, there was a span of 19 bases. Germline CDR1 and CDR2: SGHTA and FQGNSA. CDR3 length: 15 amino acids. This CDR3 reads CASTLGTGFGDTQYF. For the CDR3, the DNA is TGTGCCAGCACGTTGGGGACTGGCTTCGGAGATACGCAGTATTTT.

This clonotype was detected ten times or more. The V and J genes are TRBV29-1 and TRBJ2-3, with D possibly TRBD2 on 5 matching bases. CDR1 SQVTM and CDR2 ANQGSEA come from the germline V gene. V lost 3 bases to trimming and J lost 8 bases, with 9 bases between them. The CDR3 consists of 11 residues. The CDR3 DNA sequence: TGCAGCGTTGATTCTGGAGGTACGCAGTATTTT. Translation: CSVDSGGTQYF.

CDR3: CASSQDGLDTQYF. CDR3 in DNA: TGTGCCAGCAGCCAAGACGGATTGGATACGCAGTATTTT. This chain connects TRBV14 to TRBJ2-3; D unclear. CDR1 SGHDN and CDR2 FVKESK come from the germline V gene. Deletions cut 0 bases from V and 6 bases from J, with 7 bases between. This CDR3 is 13 amino acids long. Full variable domain (remainder filled in from reference TRBV14 and TRBJ2-3): EAGVTQFPSHSVIEKGQTVTLRCDPISGHDNLYWYRRVMGKEIKFLLHFVKESKQDESGMPNNRFLAERTGGTYSTLKVQPAELEDSGVYFCASSQDGLDTQYFGPGTRLTVL.